The 9 T cell receptor beta chains given below trace back to one sample, sequenced in a study of blood T cells in healthy people across ages. The use of a sample-barcoded 5' primer and a J-beta primer mix characterized a second PCR of roughly 6 to 11 cycles. TCRdb fed the 5' RACE reads into MiXCR, producing one record per CDR3 protein. Of just over 800,000 distinct CDR3 sequences in the sample, around 62% were seen once. The sequenced sample was blood. All receptors come from a man aged 30 to 45 in good health.

The chain uses TRBV29-1 and TRBJ2-1; the D gene could be TRBD1 or TRBD2 (5 bases each). CDR1 and CDR2 from the germline V gene are SQVTM and ANQGSEA. Trimming cost V 6 bases and J 8 bases, with 20 bases left between them. The CDR3 sequence is 14 residues long. The CDR3 DNA follows: TGCAGCGTCCACCGGGCCCAGGGAGAGCATGAGCAGTTCTTC. The encoded protein is CSVHRAQGEHEQFF.

J is TRBJ2-7 and V is TRBV6-5; 9 bases are shared with TRBD1. V lost 2 bases, J lost 1 base, and 6 bases stayed unmatched. In germline, CDR1 is MNHEY, CDR2 SVGAGI. This CDR3 contains 16 residues. CDR3 region: CASSYIRDRASYEQYF. As DNA, the CDR3 is TGTGCCAGCAGTTACATCCGGGACAGGGCTTCCTACGAGCAGTACTTC.

The chain recombines TRBV28 with TRBJ2-1; a possible D gene is TRBD1 (6 bases). With 9 bases removed from V and 4 bases from J, the gap between germline ends came to 13 bases. Germline values: CDR1 MDHEN, CDR2 SYDVKM. The CDR3 runs 13 residues. CDR3: CASTGTQYNEQFF. DNA for the CDR3: TGTGCCAGTACCGGGACACAGTACAATGAGCAGTTCTTC.

The chain links TRBV29-1 to TRBJ2-4, with 11 bases lining up with TRBD2. Losses at the gene ends were 4 bases for V and 5 bases for J; bases not matched to a gene: 1. Germline V gene lookup returns CDR1 SQVTM and CDR2 ANQGSEA. This CDR3 is built from 13 residues. DNA for the CDR3: TGCAGCGTTGGGGGACTAGCGGAAAACATTCAGTACTTC. Its protein product is CSVGGLAENIQYF.

The V gene is TRBV10-3, the J gene TRBJ2-7, with D perhaps assigned TRBD1 or TRBD2 (5 bases each). Deletions cut 4 bases from V and 1 base from J, with 8 bases between. CDR1 and CDR2 (germline): ENHRY, SYGVKD. The CDR3 is 13 residues long. CDR3 loop: CAISGGISYEQYF. CDR3 bases: TGTGCCATCAGTGGGGGGATATCCTACGAGCAGTACTTC.

This chain links TRBV24-1 with TRBJ2-1, with D tentatively TRBD1 (8 bases). The CDR3 loop spans 14 amino acids. V was cut by 3 bases and J by 13 bases, with 18 bases left in between. Germline V gene data show CDR1 as KGHDR and CDR2 as SFDVKD. The CDR3: CATSDPGQGGTQFF. CDR3 nucleotides: TGTGCCACCAGTGATCCCGGACAGGGAGGGACCCAGTTCTTC.

The chain couples TRBV6-2 or TRBV6-3 to TRBJ2-2; D is undetermined. CDR1 is MNHEY, CDR2 SVGEGT, per germline. This CDR3 region has 14 residues. V was pared by 6 bases and J by 6 bases, with 14 bases between. CDR3 in amino acids: CASSWVARPGELFF. The CDR3 DNA is TGTGCCAGCAGCTGGGTCGCAAGGCCCGGGGAGCTGTTTTTT.

A few counts support this clonotype. This chain uses TRBV5-1 with TRBJ2-7, with D perhaps TRBD1 or TRBD2 (6 bases each). The CDR3 totals 15 residues. The V gene's germline CDR1 is SGHRS and CDR2 YFSETQ. V was cut by 5 bases and J by 4 bases, with 19 bases left in between. The CDR3 reads CASSSGAPPLYEQYF. The CDR3, as DNA: TGCGCCAGCAGTTCGGGGGCCCCCCCTCTTTACGAGCAGTACTTC.

The rearrangement joins TRBV9 to TRBJ1-6; 8 bases line up with TRBD1. This CDR3 comprises 14 residues. V gave up 3 bases and J gave up 6 bases; unmatched junction bases: 2. Per the germline V gene, CDR1 is SGDLS and CDR2 is YYNGEE. CDR3 amino acids: CASSGQGINSPLHF. The CDR3 DNA is TGTGCCAGCAGCGGACAGGGGATTAATTCACCCCTCCACTTT.